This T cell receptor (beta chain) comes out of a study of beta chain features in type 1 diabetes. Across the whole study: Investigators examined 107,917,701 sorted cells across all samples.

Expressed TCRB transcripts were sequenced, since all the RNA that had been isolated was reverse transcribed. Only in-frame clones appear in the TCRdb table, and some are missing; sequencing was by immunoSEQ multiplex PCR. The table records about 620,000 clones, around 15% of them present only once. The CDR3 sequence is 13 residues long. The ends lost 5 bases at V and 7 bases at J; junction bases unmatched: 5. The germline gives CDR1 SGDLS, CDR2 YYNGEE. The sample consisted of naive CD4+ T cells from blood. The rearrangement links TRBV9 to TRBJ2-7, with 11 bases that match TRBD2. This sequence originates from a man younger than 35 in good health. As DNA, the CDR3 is TGTGCCAGCAGGACTAGCGGGACCTGGGAGCAGTACTTC. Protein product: CASRTSGTWEQYF.